The 21 T cell receptor beta chains given below trace back to one sample, sequenced in a study of identical twins. TCRdb fed the 5' RACE reads into MiXCR, producing one record per CDR3 protein. The profile covers roughly 250,000 distinct CDR3 sequences, with approximately 7.9% appearing a single time and roughly 5% taken by the ten largest. The sample was also linked to a second study, of yellow fever vaccine responses in identical twins.

Sequencing was carried out using CD8+ T cells sorted from blood. The origin of the receptors is a woman between 18 and 29 years old in good health.

This clonotype was seen ten or more times. J is TRBJ2-2 and V is TRBV12-3 or TRBV12-4, with TRBD1 as a possible D gene (6 bases). V lost 7 bases to trimming and J lost 3 bases, with 18 bases between them. CDR3 length: 16 amino acids. The CDR3: CASNILSGTHTGELFF. CDR3 nucleotide sequence: TGTGCCAGCAATATCCTCTCCGGGACACACACCGGGGAGCTGTTTTTT.

This chain links TRBV4-1 with TRBJ2-1; 8 bases match TRBD2. Germline loops: CDR1 MGHRA, CDR2 YSYEKL. This CDR3 comprises 14 residues. V shed 1 base and J 8 bases; nucleotides not matched to a gene: 4. Here the CDR3 reads CASSQAGGLDEQFF. The CDR3 nucleotides are TGCGCCAGCAGCCAAGCGGGGGGGCTCGATGAGCAGTTCTTC.

This clonotype was detected many times. The rearrangement uses TRBV25-1 and TRBJ2-7; a weak D match, TRBD2 (6 bases). There are 12 residues in the CDR3. The germline V gene has CDR1 MGHDK and CDR2 SYGVNS. Deletions cut 6 bases from V and 4 bases from J, with 10 bases between. The CDR3 protein is CASSESGYEQYV. The DNA for the CDR3 is TGTGCCAGCAGCGAGAGCGGGTACGAGCAGTACGTC.

This chain connects TRBV28 to TRBJ2-3; D may be TRBD1 (6 bases). Germline lookup yields CDR1 MDHEN and CDR2 SYDVKM. The CDR3 is made up of 15 amino acids. V dropped 5 bases and J dropped 0 bases, with 12 bases sitting between them. The CDR3 spells CASSPRTDSTDTQYF. The CDR3 nucleotides are TGTGCCAGCAGTCCTCGGACAGATAGCACAGATACGCAGTATTTT.

This clonotype was found many times. The V gene is TRBV5-6, the J gene TRBJ2-2; D remains ambiguous. The CDR3 spans 14 residues. Germline V gene data show CDR1 as SGHDT and CDR2 as YYEEEE. Trimming left V 1 base short and J 6 bases short, with 10 bases between. This CDR3 reads CASSLPGTAGELFF. The CDR3 nucleotides are TGTGCCAGCAGCTTGCCGGGTACCGCCGGGGAGCTGTTTTTT.

The rearrangement links TRBV4-1 to TRBJ2-1, with D hard to call. Germline V lookup: CDR1 MGHRA, CDR2 YSYEKL. Deletions cut 4 bases from V and 0 bases from J, with 13 bases between. This CDR3 is built from 16 residues. CDR3 nucleotide sequence: TGCGCCAGCAGCCCATCACTAATGAGCTCCTACAATGAGCAGTTCTTC. It yields the protein CASSPSLMSSYNEQFF.

The gene calls are TRBV2 and TRBJ1-1; TRBD1 agrees at 7 bases. The CDR3 contains 12 residues. Germline lookup yields CDR1 SNHLY and CDR2 FYNNEI. Unmatched junction bases numbered 2, after V lost 6 bases and J lost 4 bases. In DNA form, the CDR3 reads TGTGCCAGCAGAACAGGGGTCACTGAAGCTTTCTTT. It is translated as CASRTGVTEAFF.

The chain has TRBV29-1 and TRBJ1-2, with D perhaps matching TRBD1 (5 bases). Germline V gene lookup returns CDR1 SQVTM and CDR2 ANQGSEA. V dropped 8 bases and J dropped 2 bases, with 18 bases sitting between them. This CDR3 has 14 residues. The CDR3 loop is CSSVGGTDNYGYTF. CDR3 coding DNA: TGCAGCTCGGTCGGGGGGACTGACAACTATGGCTACACCTTC.

Comments on this clonotype: One junction end does not reproduce the germline sequence, and a read error may be involved. V gene TRBV7-9 combines with J gene TRBJ2-1; D possibly corresponds to TRBD2 (6 bases). Per the germline V gene, CDR1 is SEHNR and CDR2 is FQNEAQ (reference sequence). The CDR3 consists of 16 residues. CDR3 bases: TGTGGCAGCAGCTTAAGGAGGGTGGTAGACGACACTGAGCAGTTCTTC. It translates to CGSSLRRVVDDTEQFF.

This clonotype was observed at least ten times. This sequence joins TRBV7-2 and TRBJ2-1; D perhaps matches TRBD2 (6 bases). V lost 6 bases and J lost 5, with 17 bases in between. CDR3 length: 15 residues. Germline loops: CDR1 SGHTA, CDR2 FQGNSA. The DNA of the CDR3 is TGTGCCAGCAGTCCGGCTTATAGCGGCGACAATGAGCAGTTCTTC. It encodes CASSPAYSGDNEQFF.

This clonotype has ten or more counts. V is TRBV12-3 or TRBV12-4 and J is TRBJ1-1, with no clear D. The CDR3 has 13 residues. The germline V and J ends were trimmed by 6 bases and 1 base, with 9 bases remaining between them. The DNA for the CDR3 is TGTGCCAGCAGATTCACAGCGAACACTGAAGCTTTCTTT. It translates to CASRFTANTEAFF.

The chain links TRBV10-3 to TRBJ2-2; the D gene is possibly TRBD2 (6 bases). This CDR3 has 16 residues. Germline V gives CDR1 ENHRY, CDR2 SYGVKD. Trimming left V 4 bases short and J 0 bases short, with 12 bases between. The CDR3 region is CAISVGGTANTGELFF. The CDR3 coding sequence is TGTGCCATCAGTGTGGGCGGGACCGCGAACACCGGGGAGCTGTTTTTT.

This clonotype is medium-sized. J is TRBJ2-2 and V is TRBV5-1; D perhaps matches TRBD2 (6 bases). Trimming removed 0 bases from V and 0 bases from J, with 12 bases in between. The CDR3 sequence is 17 residues long. Germline CDR1 SGHRS, CDR2 YFSETQ. Here the CDR3 reads CASSLAWRGSNTGELFF. CDR3 in DNA: TGCGCCAGCAGCTTGGCCTGGAGGGGTTCGAACACCGGGGAGCTGTTTTTT.

The chain couples TRBV7-9 to TRBJ2-5, with 11 bases matching TRBD2. CDR1 SEHNR and CDR2 FQNEAQ come from the germline V gene (reference sequence). J gave up 1 base and V 5 bases, and 6 bases lay outside the gene matches. The CDR3 has 16 amino acids. The CDR3 protein is CASSRTSGRPQETQYF. CDR3 nucleotide sequence: TGTGCCAGCAGCCGTACTAGCGGGAGACCCCAAGAGACCCAGTACTTC.

In this sample, this clonotype turned up a few times. The chain is built from TRBV29-1 and TRBJ1-2; 7 bases are shared with TRBD1. Germline V gene lookup returns CDR1 SQVTM and CDR2 ANQGSEA. V trimming: 5 bases; J trimming: 3 bases; junction bases outside the gene matches: 3. This CDR3 is 12 amino acids long. CDR3 nucleotide sequence: TGCAGCGTTAACGACAGGGACTATGGCTACACCTTC. Its translation: CSVNDRDYGYTF.

This clonotype showed up just a few times. The chain links TRBV10-3 to TRBJ2-3; no clear D. Germline loops: CDR1 ENHRY, CDR2 SYGVKD. This CDR3 is built from 13 residues. V was pared by 2 bases and J by 0 bases, with 3 bases between. Here the CDR3 DNA reads TGTGCCATCAGTGAGGCTAGCACAGATACGCAGTATTTT. Its protein is CAISEASTDTQYF.

Concerning this clonotype itself: This may arise from a read error, as a much more abundant clone is one base away. V and J are TRBV29-1 and TRBJ2-7; TRBD2 agrees at 9 bases. This CDR3 has 15 amino acids. In germline, CDR1 is SQVTM, CDR2 ANQGSEA. This CDR3 is CSVERREGFSYEQCF. The CDR3 DNA reads TGCAGCGTTGAACGGCGGGAGGGGTTCTCCTACGAGCAGTGCTTC.

Only a few counts were recorded for this clonotype. The chain combines TRBV29-1 with TRBJ2-1, with 8 bases matching TRBD1. Germline CDR1 reads SQVTM; CDR2 reads ANQGSEA. The trim removed 7 bases at V and 3 bases at J, leaving 11 bases unmatched. The CDR3 extends over 15 amino acids. In nucleotides, the CDR3 is TGCAGCGCTGATAGACAGGGGAGCGGCTACAATGAGCAGTTCTTC. Protein sequence: CSADRQGSGYNEQFF.

This clonotype was observed at least ten times. The chain uses TRBV4-2 and TRBJ2-3; possible D gene TRBD2, 5 bases. The V end lost 1 base, the J end lost 2 bases, and 10 bases lay between the germline ends. CDR3 length: 15 residues. The germline CDR1 and CDR2 sequences are LGHNA and YNFKEQ. CDR3 loop: CASSQVEGHTDTQYF. CDR3 nucleotide sequence: TGTGCCAGCAGCCAAGTCGAGGGTCACACAGATACGCAGTATTTT.

This clonotype was detected ten times or more. The rearrangement uses TRBV5-5 and TRBJ1-5, with D possibly matching TRBD1 (6 bases). Trimming removed 4 bases at V and 0 bases at J, with 14 bases between. The CDR3 has 16 amino acids. The germline V gene encodes CDR1 SGHKS and CDR2 YYEKEE (reference sequence). In DNA, the CDR3 is TGTGCCAGCAGCGGGGGGGCAGTTTATAGCAATCAGCCCCAGCATTTT. It specifies CASSGGAVYSNQPQHF.

This clonotype has only a few counts. The J gene is TRBJ1-3, the V gene TRBV9; possible D gene TRBD1, 6 bases. V lost 4 bases, J lost 3 bases, and 14 bases lay in between. This CDR3 has 15 amino acids. Per the germline V gene, CDR1 is SGDLS and CDR2 is YYNGEE. The CDR3 nucleotides are TGTGCCAGCAGCCCACAGGGCGGAGATGGAAACACCATATATTTT. Translation: CASSPQGGDGNTIYF.